This TCR beta chain came from a study of T-cell reconstitution after alpha-beta-depleted transplantation in children. Overall study results and limits: Reportedly, only several hundred clones from non-depleted graft cells drove alpha-beta T-cell counts at about two months. Newly produced T cells mostly accounted for T-cell counts and diversity one year post-transplant.

About this clonotype itself: The antigen remains undetermined.

TCRbeta library preparation incorporated unique molecular identifiers. TCRdb reprocessed the PCR reads with MiXCR, giving one entry per CDR3 protein. The sample has around 90,000 distinct CDR3 sequences, about a sixth seen once; the top ten hold around a fifth. Trimming shortened V by 0 bases and J by 0 bases, and 4 bases separated the two germline ends. Germline CDR1 SGHRS, CDR2 YFSETQ. This CDR3 has 14 residues. The material was PBMCs, mostly from graft donor cells, obtained 180 days after TCRalphabeta/CD19-depleted stem cell transplant. The rearrangement joins TRBV5-1 to TRBJ1-5, with D unclear. The source is a male patient between 2 and 9 years old who had a stem cell transplant for acute lymphoblastic leukemia, so the T cells may come from the graft donor. The CDR3 reads CASSLDGSNQPQHF. CDR3 DNA: TGCGCCAGCAGCTTGGACGGTAGCAATCAGCCCCAGCATTTT.